The T cell receptor beta chain under discussion was sequenced for a study of long-term antiretroviral therapy in people with HIV. Study findings and constraints: HIV repertoires covered narrower CDR3 length ranges than controls did. Post-ART diversity increased but stayed below transplant donor controls.

Sequencing relied on immunoSEQ assay v3.0, run at survey level. For each individual sample, sequencing targeted roughly 40,000-50,000 T-cell genomes. Clones were read by immunoSEQ multiplex PCR, and TCRdb kept only the in-frame ones, dropping some. This sample has 20,000 to 25,000 clones, with roughly 84% found just once. Germline CDR1 and CDR2: SGHTA and FQGTGA. This CDR3 contains 14 residues. Trimming shortened V by 2 bases and J by 5 bases, and 12 bases separated the two germline ends. Regarding this clone: Its target is unknown.

The specimen comprised unsorted PBMCs, sampled 0.1 years before starting antiretroviral therapy. The TCR comes from a man between 18 and 35 years old with HIV. The genes are TRBV7-3 and TRBJ1-1, with D possibly TRBD1 on 5 matching bases. The CDR3 DNA follows: TGTGCCAGCAGCTTAGAGGGGCTAGCGACTGAAGCTTTCTTT. Its translation: CASSLEGLATEAFF.